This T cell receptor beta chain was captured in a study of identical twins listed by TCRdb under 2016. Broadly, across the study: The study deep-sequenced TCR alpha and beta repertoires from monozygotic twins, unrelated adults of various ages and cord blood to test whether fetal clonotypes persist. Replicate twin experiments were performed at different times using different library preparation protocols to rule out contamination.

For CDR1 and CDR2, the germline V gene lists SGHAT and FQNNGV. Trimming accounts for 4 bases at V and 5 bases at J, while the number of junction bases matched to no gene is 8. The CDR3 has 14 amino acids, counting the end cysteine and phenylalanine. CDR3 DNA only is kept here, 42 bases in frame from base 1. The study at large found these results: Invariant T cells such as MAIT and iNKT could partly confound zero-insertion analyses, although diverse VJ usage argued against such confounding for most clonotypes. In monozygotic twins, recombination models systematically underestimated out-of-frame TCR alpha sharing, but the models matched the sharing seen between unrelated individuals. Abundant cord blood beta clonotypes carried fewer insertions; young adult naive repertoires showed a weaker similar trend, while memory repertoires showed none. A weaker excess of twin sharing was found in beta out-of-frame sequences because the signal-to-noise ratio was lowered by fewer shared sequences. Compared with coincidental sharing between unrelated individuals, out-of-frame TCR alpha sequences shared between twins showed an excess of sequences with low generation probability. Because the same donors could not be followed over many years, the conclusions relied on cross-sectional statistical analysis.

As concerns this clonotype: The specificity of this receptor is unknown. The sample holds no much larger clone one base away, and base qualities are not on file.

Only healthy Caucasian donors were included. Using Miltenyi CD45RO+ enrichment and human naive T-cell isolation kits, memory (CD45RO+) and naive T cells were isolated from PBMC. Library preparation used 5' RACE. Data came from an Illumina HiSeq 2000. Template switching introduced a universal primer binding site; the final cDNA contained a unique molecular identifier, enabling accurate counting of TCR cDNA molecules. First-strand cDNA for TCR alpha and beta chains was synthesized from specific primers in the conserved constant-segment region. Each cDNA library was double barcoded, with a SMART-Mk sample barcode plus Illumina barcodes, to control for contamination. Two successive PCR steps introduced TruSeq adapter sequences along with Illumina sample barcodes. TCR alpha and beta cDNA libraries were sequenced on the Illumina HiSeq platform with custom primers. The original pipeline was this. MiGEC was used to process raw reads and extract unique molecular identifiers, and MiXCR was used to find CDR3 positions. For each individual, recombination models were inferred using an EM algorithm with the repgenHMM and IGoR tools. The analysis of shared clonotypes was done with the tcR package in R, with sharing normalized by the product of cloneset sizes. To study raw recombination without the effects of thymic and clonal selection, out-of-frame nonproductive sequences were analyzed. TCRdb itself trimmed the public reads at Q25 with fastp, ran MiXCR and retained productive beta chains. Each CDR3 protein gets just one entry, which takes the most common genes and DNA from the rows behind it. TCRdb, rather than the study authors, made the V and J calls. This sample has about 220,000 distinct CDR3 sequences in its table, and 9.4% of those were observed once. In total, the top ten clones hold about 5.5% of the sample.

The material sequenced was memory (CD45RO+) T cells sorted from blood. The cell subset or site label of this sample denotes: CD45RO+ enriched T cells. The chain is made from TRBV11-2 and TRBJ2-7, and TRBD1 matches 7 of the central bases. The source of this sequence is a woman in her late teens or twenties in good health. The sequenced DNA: TGTGCCAGCAGCTCAGAAGACAGGGTCGACGAGCAGTACTTC. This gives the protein CASSSEDRVDEQYF.